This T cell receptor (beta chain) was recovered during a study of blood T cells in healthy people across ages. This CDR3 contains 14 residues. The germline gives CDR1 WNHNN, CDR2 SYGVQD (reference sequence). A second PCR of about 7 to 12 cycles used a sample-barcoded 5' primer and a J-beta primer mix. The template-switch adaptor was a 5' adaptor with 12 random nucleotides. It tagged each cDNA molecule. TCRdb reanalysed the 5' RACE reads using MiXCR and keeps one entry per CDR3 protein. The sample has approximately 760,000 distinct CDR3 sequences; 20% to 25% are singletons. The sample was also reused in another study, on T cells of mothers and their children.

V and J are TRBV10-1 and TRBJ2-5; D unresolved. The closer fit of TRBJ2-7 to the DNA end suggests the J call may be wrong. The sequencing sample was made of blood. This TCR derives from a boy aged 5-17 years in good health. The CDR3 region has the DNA TGCGCCAGCAGTCCGGAGTCCCCCACGGACGAGCAGTACTTC. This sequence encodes CASSPESPTDEQYF.